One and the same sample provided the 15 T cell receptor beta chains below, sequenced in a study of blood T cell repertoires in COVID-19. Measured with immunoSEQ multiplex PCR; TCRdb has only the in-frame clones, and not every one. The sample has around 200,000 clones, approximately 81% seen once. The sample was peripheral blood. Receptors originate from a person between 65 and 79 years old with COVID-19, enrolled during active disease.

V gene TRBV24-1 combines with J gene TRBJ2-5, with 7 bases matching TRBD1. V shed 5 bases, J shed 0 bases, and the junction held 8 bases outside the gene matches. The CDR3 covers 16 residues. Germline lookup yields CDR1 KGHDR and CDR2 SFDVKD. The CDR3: CATSGFSTGDQETQYF. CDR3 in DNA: TGTGCCACCAGTGGCTTCTCAACAGGGGACCAAGAGACCCAGTACTTC.

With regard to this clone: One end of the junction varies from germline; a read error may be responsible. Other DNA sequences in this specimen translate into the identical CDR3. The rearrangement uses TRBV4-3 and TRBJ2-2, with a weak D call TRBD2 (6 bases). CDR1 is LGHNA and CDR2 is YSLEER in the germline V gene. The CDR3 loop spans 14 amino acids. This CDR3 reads CASSQGTHTGELFF. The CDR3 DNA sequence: TGCGCCAGCAGCCAGGGGACTCATACCGGGGAGCTATTTTTT.

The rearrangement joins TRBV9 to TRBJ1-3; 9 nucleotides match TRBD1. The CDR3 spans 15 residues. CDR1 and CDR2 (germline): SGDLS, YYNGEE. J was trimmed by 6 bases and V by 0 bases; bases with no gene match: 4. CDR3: CASSVEGTGINTIYF. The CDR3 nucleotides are TGTGCCAGCAGCGTAGAGGGGACAGGGATAAACACCATATATTTT.

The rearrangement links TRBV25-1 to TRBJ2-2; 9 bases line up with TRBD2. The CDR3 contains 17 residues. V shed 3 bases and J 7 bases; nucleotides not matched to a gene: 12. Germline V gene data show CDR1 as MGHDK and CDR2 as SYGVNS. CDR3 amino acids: CASSDFRLAGLGGELFF. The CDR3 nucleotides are TGTGCCAGCAGTGATTTCCGGCTAGCGGGACTTGGCGGGGAGCTGTTTTTT. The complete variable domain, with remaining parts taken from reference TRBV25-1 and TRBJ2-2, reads EADIYQTPRYLVIGTGKKITLECSQTMGHDKMYWYQQDPGMELHLIHYSYGVNSTEKGDLSSESTVSRIRTEHFPLTLESARPSHTSQYLCASSDFRLAGLGGELFFGEGSRLTVL.

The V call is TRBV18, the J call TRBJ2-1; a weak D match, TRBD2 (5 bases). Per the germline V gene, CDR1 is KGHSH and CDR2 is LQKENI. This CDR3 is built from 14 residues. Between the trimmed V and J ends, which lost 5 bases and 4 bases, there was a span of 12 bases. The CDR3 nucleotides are TGTGCCAGCTCAGCGCTCCCGGGGTACAATGAGCAGTTCTTC. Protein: CASSALPGYNEQFF.

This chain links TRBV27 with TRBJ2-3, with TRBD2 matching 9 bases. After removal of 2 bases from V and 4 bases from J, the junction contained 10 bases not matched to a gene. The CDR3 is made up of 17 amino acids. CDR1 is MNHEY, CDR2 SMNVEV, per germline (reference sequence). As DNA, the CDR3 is TGTGCCAGCAGTTTACACCGAGGCGGGAGGGTGGCAGATACGCAGTATTTT. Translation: CASSLHRGGRVADTQYF.

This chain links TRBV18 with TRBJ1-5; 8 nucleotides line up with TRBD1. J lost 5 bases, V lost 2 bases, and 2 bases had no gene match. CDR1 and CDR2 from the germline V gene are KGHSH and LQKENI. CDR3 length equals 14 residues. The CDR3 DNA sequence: TGTGCCAGCTCACCAAACAGGGGGGATCAGCCCCAGCATTTT. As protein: CASSPNRGDQPQHF.

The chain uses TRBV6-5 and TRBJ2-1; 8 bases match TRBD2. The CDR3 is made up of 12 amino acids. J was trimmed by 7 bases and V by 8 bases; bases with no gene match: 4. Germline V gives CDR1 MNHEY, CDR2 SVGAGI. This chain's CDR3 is CASRLAKNEQFF. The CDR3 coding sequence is TGTGCCAGCCGACTAGCGAAGAATGAGCAGTTCTTC.

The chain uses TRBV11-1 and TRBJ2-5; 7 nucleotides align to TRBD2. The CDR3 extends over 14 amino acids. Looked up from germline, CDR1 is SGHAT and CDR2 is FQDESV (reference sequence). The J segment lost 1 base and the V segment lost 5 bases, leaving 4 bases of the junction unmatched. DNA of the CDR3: TGTGCCAGCAGCCCTTCTAGCGGCCAAGAGACCCAGTACTTC. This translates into CASSPSSGQETQYF.

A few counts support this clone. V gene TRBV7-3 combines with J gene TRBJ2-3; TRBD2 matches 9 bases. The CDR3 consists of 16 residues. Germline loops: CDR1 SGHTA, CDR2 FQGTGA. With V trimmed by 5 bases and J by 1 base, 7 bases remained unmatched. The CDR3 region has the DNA TGTGCCAGCAGCCCCGTACCTAGCGGGGGCACAGATACGCAGTATTTT. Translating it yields CASSPVPSGGTDTQYF. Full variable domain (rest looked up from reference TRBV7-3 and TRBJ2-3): GAGVSQTPSNKVTEKGKYVELRCDPISGHTALYWYRQSLGQGPEFLIYFQGTGAADDSGLPNDRFFAVRPEGSVSTLKIQRTERGDSAVYLCASSPVPSGGTDTQYFGPGTRLTVL.

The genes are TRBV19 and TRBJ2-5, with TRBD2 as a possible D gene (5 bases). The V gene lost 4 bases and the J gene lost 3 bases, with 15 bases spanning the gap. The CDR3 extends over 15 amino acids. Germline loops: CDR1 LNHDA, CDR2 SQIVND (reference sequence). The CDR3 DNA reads TGTGCCAGTAGTACCGGAGGAGTGCAAAAAGAGACCCAGTACTTC. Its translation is CASSTGGVQKETQYF. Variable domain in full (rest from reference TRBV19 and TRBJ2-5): DGGITQSPKYLFRKEGQNVTLSCEQNLNHDAMYWYRQDPGQGLRLIYYSQIVNDFQKGDIAEGYSVSREKKESFPLTVTSAQKNPTAFYLCASSTGGVQKETQYFGPGTRLLVL.

The CDR3 reads CASSLTLPGQGSGELFF. The CDR3 nucleotides read TGTGCCAGCAGCTTAACGCTCCCGGGACAGGGATCCGGGGAGCTGTTTTTT. The chain combines TRBV7-3 with TRBJ2-2; TRBD1 agrees at 9 bases. The CDR3 runs to 17 residues. The trim removed 0 bases at V and 6 bases at J, leaving 8 bases unmatched. Per the germline V gene, CDR1 is SGHTA and CDR2 is FQGTGA.

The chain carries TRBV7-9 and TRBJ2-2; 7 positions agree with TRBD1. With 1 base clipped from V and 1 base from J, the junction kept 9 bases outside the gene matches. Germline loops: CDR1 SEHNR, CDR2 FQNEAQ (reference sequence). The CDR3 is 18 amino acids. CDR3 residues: CASSLELMGQRNTGELFF. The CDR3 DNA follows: TGTGCCAGCAGCTTAGAACTTATGGGACAGAGGAACACCGGGGAGCTGTTTTTT.

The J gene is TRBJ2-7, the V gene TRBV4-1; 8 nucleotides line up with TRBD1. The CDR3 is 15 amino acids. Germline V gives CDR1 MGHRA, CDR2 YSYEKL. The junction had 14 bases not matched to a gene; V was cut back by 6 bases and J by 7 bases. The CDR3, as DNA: TGCGCCAGCAGTCCCGGGACAGGTGTGTTGGGTGAGCAGTACTTC. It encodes CASSPGTGVLGEQYF.

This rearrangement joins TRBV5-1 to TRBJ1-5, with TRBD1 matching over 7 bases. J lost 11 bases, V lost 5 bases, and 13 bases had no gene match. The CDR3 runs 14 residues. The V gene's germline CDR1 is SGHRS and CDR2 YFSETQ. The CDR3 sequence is CASSRDSPPMTQHF. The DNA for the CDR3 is TGCGCCAGCAGTCGGGACAGTCCGCCTATGACCCAGCATTTT.